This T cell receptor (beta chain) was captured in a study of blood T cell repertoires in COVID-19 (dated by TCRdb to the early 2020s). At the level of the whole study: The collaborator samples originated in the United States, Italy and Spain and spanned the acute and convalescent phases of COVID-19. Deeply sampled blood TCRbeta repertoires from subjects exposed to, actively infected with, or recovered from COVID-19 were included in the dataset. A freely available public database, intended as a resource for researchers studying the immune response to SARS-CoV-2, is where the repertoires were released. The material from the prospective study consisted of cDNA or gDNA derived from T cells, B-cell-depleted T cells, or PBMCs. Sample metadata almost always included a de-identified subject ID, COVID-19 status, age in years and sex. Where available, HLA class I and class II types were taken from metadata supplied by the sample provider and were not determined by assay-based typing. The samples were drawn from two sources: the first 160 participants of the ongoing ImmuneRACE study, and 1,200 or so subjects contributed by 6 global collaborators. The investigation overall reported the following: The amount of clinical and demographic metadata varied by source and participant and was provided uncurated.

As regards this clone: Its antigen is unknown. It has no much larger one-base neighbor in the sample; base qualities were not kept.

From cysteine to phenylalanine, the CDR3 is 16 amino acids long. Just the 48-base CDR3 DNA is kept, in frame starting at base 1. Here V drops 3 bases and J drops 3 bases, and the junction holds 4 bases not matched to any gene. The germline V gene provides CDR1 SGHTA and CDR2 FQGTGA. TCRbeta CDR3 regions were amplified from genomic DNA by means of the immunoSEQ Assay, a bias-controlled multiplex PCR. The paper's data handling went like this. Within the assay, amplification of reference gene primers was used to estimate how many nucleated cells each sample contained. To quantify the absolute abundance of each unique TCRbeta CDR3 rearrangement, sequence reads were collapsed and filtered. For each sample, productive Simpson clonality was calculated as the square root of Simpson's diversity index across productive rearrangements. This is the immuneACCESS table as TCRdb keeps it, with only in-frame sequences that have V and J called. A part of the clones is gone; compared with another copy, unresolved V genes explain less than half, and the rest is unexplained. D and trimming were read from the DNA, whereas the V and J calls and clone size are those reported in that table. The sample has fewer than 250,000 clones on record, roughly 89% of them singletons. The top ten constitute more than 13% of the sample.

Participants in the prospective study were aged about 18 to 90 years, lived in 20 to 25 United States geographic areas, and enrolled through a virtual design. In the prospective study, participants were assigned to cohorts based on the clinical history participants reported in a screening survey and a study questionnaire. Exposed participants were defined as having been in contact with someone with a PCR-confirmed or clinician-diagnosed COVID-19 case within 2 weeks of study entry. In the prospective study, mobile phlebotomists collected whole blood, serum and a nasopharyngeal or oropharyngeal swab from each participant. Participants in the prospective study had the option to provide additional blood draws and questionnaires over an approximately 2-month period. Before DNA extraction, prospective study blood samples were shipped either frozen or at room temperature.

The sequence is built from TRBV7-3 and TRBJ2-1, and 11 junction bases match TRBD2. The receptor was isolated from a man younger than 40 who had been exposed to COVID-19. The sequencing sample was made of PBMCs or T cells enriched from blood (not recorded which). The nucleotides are TGTGCCAGCAGCTTGTCACTAGCGGGGGTCTACAATGAGCAGTTCTTC. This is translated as CASSLSLAGVYNEQFF.